Listed here is a single T cell receptor (beta chain). The antigen it binds to is not known. No much larger clone is present one base from it, and per-base qualities are unavailable. This record belongs to a study of shared clonotypes between healthy human individuals (TCRdb year 2020). Some background on the complete study: A few men and a couple of women, aged 18 to 49 years, made up the cohort. To estimate repertoire size and how much clonotypes are shared between individuals, the study performed deep sequencing of blood TCR repertoires from 4 to 6 healthy adults. To increase sequencing depth and limit assay-specific biases, different laboratories used diverse techniques to prepare libraries and sequence TCR repertoires. Between about 0.8 and 9 billion PBMCs per donor were obtained by leukapheresis. For each donor, CD4 naive and CD4 memory were each given three plates, CD8 naive was given two plates, and CD8 memory was given one plate.

Using the deep immunoSEQ assay, multiplex PCR amplified TCR CDR3 regions from genomic DNA. For each cell subset, the extracted genomic DNA was distributed evenly across all wells of several immunoSEQ 96-well plates, and each plate served as one replicate. For sorted subsets, each replicate PCR was loaded with approximately 200 ng genomic DNA, equivalent to 30,000 or so T cell genomes. Purified libraries were quantified with a Qubit 3.0 fluorometer, sized on a Bioanalyzer 2100, and re-quantified with the KAPA Library Quantification kit. Every immunoSEQ 96-well plate was sequenced on a separate single-read 150-cycle Illumina NextSeq 550 flow cell. Under the source paper's analysis protocol: Because the immunoSEQ output included only junctional sequences and no quality scores, the filtering could not be the same as the filtering used for full-length reads. Sequences were annotated with PyIR, a Python wrapper for IgBLAST v1.9, and V/J genes and CDR3 were assigned using IMGT germline references. Any read was removed if the V/J assignment was weak (E-value above 1e-6), the CDR3 was missing, or the read contained stop codons, out-of-frame junctions, or ambiguous translated residues. A V3J clonotype was defined by an identical inferred V gene, J gene, and CDR3 amino acid sequence. Percentage overlap between repertoires was calculated by dividing the number of shared unique clonotypes by the size of the smaller repertoire. Richness of each repertoire was evaluated using RTK rarefaction, the Chao1 estimator, and Recon v2.1 estimates of unobserved clonotypes. Generation probabilities for all TCRbeta clonotypes obtained by the gDNA method from a handful of donors were computed using OLGA. As stored in TCRdb, this immuneACCESS dataset retains in-frame rearrangements with V and J assigned. A fraction of the clones does not appear; measured against another copy, unresolved V genes explain less than half of the discrepancy, and the remainder lacks a known reason. V and J calls and clone size are copied from that table; D and trimming were computed from the DNA. In this sample the table shows about 2,500,000 clones, 85% to 95% of which occur a single time. The ten largest clones add up to 0.14% of the sample.

The donors were healthy, HIV-negative adults with no recently reported acute infections or vaccinations. Every donor was a Caucasian adult residing in Nashville, Tennessee, USA. CD4+ T cells were enriched through magnetic negative selection, after which naive cells were positively selected on CD45RA and the remaining negative fraction served as the memory subset. Blood was collected by leukapheresis, and PBMCs were isolated by Ficoll-Histopaque density gradient centrifugation and then cryopreserved in liquid nitrogen vapor phase. Purity and quantity of every magnetically sorted T cell population were checked by analytical flow cytometry. Each sorted fraction had its genomic DNA isolated and then quantified by UV absorbance on a Nanodrop 2000c. From cysteine to phenylalanine, the CDR3 is 15 amino acids long. Only the CDR3 part of the read is kept: 45 bases, read in frame from the first base. The junction carries 18 bases between V and J, which are trimmed by 4 bases and 10 bases respectively. The CDR1 and CDR2 encoded by the germline V gene are SGDLS and YYNGEE.

Overall results and qualifications from the work: Rarefaction of sorted-subset datasets indicated incomplete sequencing despite the large sequencing depth. Compared with non-shared clonotypes, the clonotypes found in all four sorted-subset donors had higher generation probabilities. Larger estimated clonotype richness was generally found for naive subsets than for memory subsets. Only blood was sampled, and tissue TCR repertoires likely differ from those in blood. The small number of donors limited the genetic and exposure-history diversity represented. When a few donors were compared, the shared fraction of clonotypes was 5% to 6.5% for naive CD4, around 3.6% for naive CD8, about 2.5% for memory CD4, and less than 0.5% for memory CD8. Pairwise subsampling led to the expectation that sequencing depth would affect the degree of clonotype sharing among donors.

The chain is made from TRBV9 and TRBJ1-6; the D gene is perhaps TRBD1, from 6 matching bases. Sequenced: naive CD4+ T cells sorted from blood. Per the publication, the cell subset or site label means: CD45RA+ positively selected. This clonotype was obtained from a man between 18 and 29 years old in good health. The DNA sequence reads TGTGCCAGCAGCAATGGGCCAGGGGTTTTGTCACCCCTCCACTTT. Its translation is CASSNGPGVLSPLHF.